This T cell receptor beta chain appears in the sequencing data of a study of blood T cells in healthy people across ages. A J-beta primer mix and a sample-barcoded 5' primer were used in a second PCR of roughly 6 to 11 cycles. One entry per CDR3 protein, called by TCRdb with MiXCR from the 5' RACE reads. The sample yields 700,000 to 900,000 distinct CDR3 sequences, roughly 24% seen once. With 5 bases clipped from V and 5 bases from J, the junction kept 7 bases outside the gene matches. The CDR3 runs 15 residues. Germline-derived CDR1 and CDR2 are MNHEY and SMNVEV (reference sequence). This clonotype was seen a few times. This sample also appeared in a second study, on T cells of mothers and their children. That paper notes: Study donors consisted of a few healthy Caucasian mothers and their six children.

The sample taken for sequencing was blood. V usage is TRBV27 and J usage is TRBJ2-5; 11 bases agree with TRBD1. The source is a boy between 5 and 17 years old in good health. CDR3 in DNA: TGTGCCAGCAGTCTGGCGGGGACAGGGGGGGAGACCCAGTACTTC. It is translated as CASSLAGTGGETQYF.